The T cell receptor beta chain described here comes from a study of OX40 agonist ivuxolimab in advanced cancers. At the level of the study: In three patients, partial responses were observed, one with hepatocellular carcinoma and two with cutaneous melanoma.

The assay was immunoSEQ multiplex PCR, and TCRdb's table has in-frame clones only and misses some. Here the sample spans under 150,000 clones, 85% to 90% being singletons. The sample holds a few counts of this clone. Its target is unknown. Findings and caveats of the study: Expanded clones were, on average, more numerous among CD8+ T cells than CD4+.

The specimen comprised CD4+ or CD8+ T cells sorted from blood, sampled in a trial of the OX40 agonist ivuxolimab. The TCR was taken from an adult with an advanced solid tumor such as melanoma, head and neck, liver or kidney cancer.

The CDR3 spells CASSRHGQGSYEQYF. CDR3 in DNA: TGTGCCAGCAGCCGGCATGGACAGGGCTCCTACGAGCAGTACTTC. The chain has TRBV6-5 and TRBJ2-7, with TRBD1 matching over 8 bases. Looked up from germline, CDR1 is MNHEY and CDR2 is SVGAGI. V shed 6 bases and J 0 bases; nucleotides not matched to a gene: 7. The CDR3 loop spans 15 amino acids.